This entry concerns a single T cell receptor beta chain. The antigen remains undetermined. This specimen comes from a study of CXCR3-negative and CXCR3-positive naive CD8 T cells. Study as a whole: Collectively, the libraries yielded about 140 million TRB reads in total, at about 1.5 +/- 0.3 million per library.

Within the CD8+ T cell compartment, naive cells were CD45RO-CCR7+CD27+CD95-. Germline CDR1 LNHNV, CDR2 YYDKDF (reference sequence). The CDR3 extends over 14 amino acids. Whole-study results and caveats: The naive subsets expressed comparable surface CD5, and the authors inferred TCR strength from TRB CDR3 properties. TRB CDR3 hydrophobicity was greater in CXCR3-positive naive cells than in CXCR3-negative naive cells.

Preparation of TRB cDNA libraries relied on 5' RACE carrying UMI labels. No DNA is given; TCRdb re-called the 5' RACE reads and lists each CDR3 protein once. The sample totals about 94,000 distinct CDR3 sequences. The chain links TRBV15 to TRBJ2-7. The TCR comes from a human donor in good health. Some clones in this sample may be carry-over from other donors' samples. Sequenced material: naive CXCR3+ CD8+ T cells from blood. Subset reported: CD45RO-CCR7+CD27+CD95- naive CD8+ T cells expressing CXCR3 (TNR3+). The CDR3 sequence: CATSRAQGAYEQYF.